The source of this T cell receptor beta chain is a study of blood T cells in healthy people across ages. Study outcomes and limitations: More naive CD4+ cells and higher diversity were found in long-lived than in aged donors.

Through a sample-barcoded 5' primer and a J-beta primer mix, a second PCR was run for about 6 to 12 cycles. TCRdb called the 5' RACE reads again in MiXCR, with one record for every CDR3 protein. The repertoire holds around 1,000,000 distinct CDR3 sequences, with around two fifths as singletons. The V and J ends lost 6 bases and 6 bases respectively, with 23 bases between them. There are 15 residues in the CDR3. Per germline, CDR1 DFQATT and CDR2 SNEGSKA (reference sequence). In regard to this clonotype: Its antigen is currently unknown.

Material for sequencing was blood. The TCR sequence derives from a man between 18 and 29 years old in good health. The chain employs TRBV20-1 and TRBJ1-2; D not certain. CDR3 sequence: CSAKPRQPLDNGYTF. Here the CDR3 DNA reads TGCAGTGCCAAGCCCAGGCAGCCTCTAGATAATGGCTACACCTTC.